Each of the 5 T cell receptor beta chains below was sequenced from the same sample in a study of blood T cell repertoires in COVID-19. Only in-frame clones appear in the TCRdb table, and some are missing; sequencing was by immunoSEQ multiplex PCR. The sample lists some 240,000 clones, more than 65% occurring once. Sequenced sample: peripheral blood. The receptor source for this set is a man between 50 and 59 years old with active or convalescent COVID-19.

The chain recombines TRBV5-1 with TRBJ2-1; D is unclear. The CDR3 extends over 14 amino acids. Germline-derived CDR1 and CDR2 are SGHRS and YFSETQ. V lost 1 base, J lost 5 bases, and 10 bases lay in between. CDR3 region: CASSLPYLNNEQFF. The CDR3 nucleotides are TGCGCCAGCAGCTTGCCCTACCTAAACAATGAGCAGTTCTTC.

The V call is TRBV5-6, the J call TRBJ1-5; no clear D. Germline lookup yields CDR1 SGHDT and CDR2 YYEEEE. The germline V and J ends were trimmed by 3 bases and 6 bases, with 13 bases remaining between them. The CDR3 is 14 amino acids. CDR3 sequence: CASSWGVEGQPQHF. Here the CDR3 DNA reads TGTGCCAGCAGCTGGGGAGTTGAAGGTCAGCCCCAGCATTTT.

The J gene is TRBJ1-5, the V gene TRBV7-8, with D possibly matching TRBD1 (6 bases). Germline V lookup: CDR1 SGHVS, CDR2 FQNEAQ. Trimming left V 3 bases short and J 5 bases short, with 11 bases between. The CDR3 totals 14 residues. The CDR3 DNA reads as TGTGCCAGCAGCTTGGACAGTAAAGATCAGCCCCAGCATTTT. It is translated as CASSLDSKDQPQHF. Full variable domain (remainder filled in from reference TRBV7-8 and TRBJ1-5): GAGVSQSPRYKVAKRGQDVALRCDPISGHVSLFWYQQALGQGPEFLTYFQNEAQLDKSGLPSDRFFAERPEGSVSTLKIQRTQQEDSAVYLCASSLDSKDQPQHFGDGTRLSIL.

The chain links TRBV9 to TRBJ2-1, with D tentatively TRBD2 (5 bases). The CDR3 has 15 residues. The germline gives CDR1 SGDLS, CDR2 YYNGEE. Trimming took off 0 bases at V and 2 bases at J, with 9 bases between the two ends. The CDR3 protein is CASSVAASPYNEQFF. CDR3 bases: TGTGCCAGCAGCGTAGCGGCTAGCCCCTACAATGAGCAGTTCTTC.

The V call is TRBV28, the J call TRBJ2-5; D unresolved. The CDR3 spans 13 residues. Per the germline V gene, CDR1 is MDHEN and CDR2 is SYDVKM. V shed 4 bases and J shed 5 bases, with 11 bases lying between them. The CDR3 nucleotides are TGTGCCAGCAGTTCATCAGGCGACGAGACCCAGTACTTC. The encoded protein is CASSSSGDETQYF.